These 32 T cell receptor beta chains were all obtained from the same sample, sequenced in a study of CXCR4 blockade with PD-1 therapy in pancreatic cancer. Measured with immunoSEQ multiplex PCR; TCRdb has only the in-frame clones, and not every one. The sample has around 760 clones, 36% seen once. The sequencing input was tumor tissue. The origin of the receptors is a human donor with pancreatic ductal adenocarcinoma.

CDR3 sequence: CASSMYGTDTQYF. CDR3 in DNA: TGTGCCAGTAGTATGTATGGCACAGATACGCAGTATTTT. The gene calls are TRBV19 and TRBJ2-3; no firm D call. The CDR3 has 13 residues. The germline V gene has CDR1 LNHDA and CDR2 SQIVND (reference sequence). Deletions cut 3 bases from V and 1 base from J, with 5 bases between.

The chain uses TRBV19 and TRBJ2-6; no firm D call. Germline loops: CDR1 LNHDA, CDR2 SQIVND (reference sequence). This CDR3 region has 14 residues. Trimming removed 6 bases from V and 0 bases from J, with 6 bases in between. CDR3 sequence: CASRYGSGANVLTF. DNA of the CDR3: TGTGCCAGTAGATACGGCTCTGGGGCCAACGTCCTGACTTTC.

The rearrangement joins TRBV15 to TRBJ2-1; the D gene is possibly TRBD2 (6 bases). The V and J ends lost 4 bases and 10 bases respectively, with 17 bases between them. CDR3 size: 14 residues. Per the germline V gene, CDR1 is LNHNV and CDR2 is YYDKDF (reference sequence). The CDR3 DNA reads TGTGCCACCAGCATAGAGTTCGGAGGGAGGGAGCAGTTCTTC. Amino acids: CATSIEFGGREQFF.

This chain connects TRBV11-3 to TRBJ2-2; D is perhaps TRBD2 (6 bases). The CDR3 spans 16 residues. Trimming took off 3 bases at V and 3 bases at J, with 14 bases between the two ends. Germline CDR1 and CDR2: SGHNT and YENEEA. Written as DNA, the CDR3 is TGTGCCAGCAGCTTGACCCCGGGAGCGTACACCGGGGAGCTGTTTTTT. The encoded protein is CASSLTPGAYTGELFF.

The chain is built from TRBV4-1 and TRBJ1-1, with unresolved D. The germline V gene has CDR1 MGHRA and CDR2 YSYEKL. V was cut by 5 bases and J by 3 bases, with 10 bases left in between. This CDR3 spans 13 amino acids. CDR3: CASSESWDTEAFF. The CDR3 DNA is TGCGCCAGCAGCGAGTCGTGGGACACTGAAGCTTTCTTT.

J is TRBJ2-5 and V is TRBV29-1; D is possibly TRBD1 or TRBD2 (5 bases each). The germline V gene encodes CDR1 SQVTM and CDR2 ANQGSEA. V was pared by 7 bases and J by 1 base, with 13 bases between. The CDR3 contains 13 residues. The CDR3: CSGTGTAQETQYF. Here the CDR3 DNA reads TGCAGCGGCACCGGGACGGCCCAAGAGACCCAGTACTTC.

This chain connects TRBV29-1 to TRBJ1-2; D unclear. Germline V CDR1 and CDR2: SQVTM, ANQGSEA. The CDR3 has 14 residues. V dropped 6 bases and J dropped 4 bases, with 18 bases sitting between them. The CDR3 DNA reads TGCAGCGTCTACTCAGCTGGGGAATTCTATGGCTACACCTTC. It encodes CSVYSAGEFYGYTF.

This clone was seen a few times. The chain couples TRBV12-5 to TRBJ1-1; D is ambiguous. The germline V and J ends were trimmed by 3 bases and 1 base, with 3 bases remaining between them. CDR1 LGHNT and CDR2 FRNRAP come from the germline V gene. There are 12 residues in the CDR3. The CDR3 loop is CASGFQNTEAFF. The CDR3 region has the DNA TGTGCTAGTGGTTTTCAGAACACTGAAGCTTTCTTT.

Details on this clone: One end of the junction is discordant with germline, which a read error may explain. The chain links TRBV4-1 to TRBJ2-3; 8 bases line up with TRBD1. CDR3 length: 15 residues. The germline gives CDR1 MGHRA, CDR2 YSYEKL. Here the CDR3 DNA reads TGCGCCAGTAGCCAAGAGAGACAGGGGTTCGATACGCAGTATTTT. This sequence encodes CASSQERQGFDTQYF.

This clone has a handful of counts. The gene calls are TRBV2 and TRBJ2-3; the match to TRBD1 covers 7 bases. V lost 9 bases, J lost 4 bases, and 7 bases stayed unmatched. Germline V lookup: CDR1 SNHLY, CDR2 FYNNEI. This CDR3 region has 13 residues. The CDR3 DNA reads TGTGCCAGAGGACAGGTAGGCGCAGATACGCAGTATTTT. It is translated as CARGQVGADTQYF.

The rearrangement uses TRBV18 and TRBJ2-5; 9 bases match TRBD1. Germline CDR1 reads KGHSH; CDR2 reads LQKENI. The CDR3 is made up of 15 amino acids. Trimming removed 3 bases from V and 3 bases from J; junction bases left unmatched: 5. CDR3 in DNA: TGTGCCAGCTCACCCTCCGGGACAGGGAAAGAGACCCAGTACTTC. Translation: CASSPSGTGKETQYF.

The chain joins TRBV18 to TRBJ2-1; 13 nucleotides align to TRBD2. Germline V gene lookup returns CDR1 KGHSH and CDR2 LQKENI. J gave up 3 bases and V 1 base, and 0 bases lay outside the gene matches. This CDR3 spans 16 amino acids. CDR3 loop: CASSPRTSGSYNEQFF. CDR3 sequence (DNA): TGTGCCAGCTCACCACGGACTAGCGGGAGCTACAATGAGCAGTTCTTC.

This clone has more than one count but fewer than ten. The rearrangement uses TRBV9 and TRBJ2-1, with TRBD2 matching 11 bases. V dropped 0 bases and J dropped 9; count of bases not matched to a gene: 5. From germline, CDR1 is SGDLS and CDR2 YYNGEE. The CDR3 covers 15 residues. As DNA, the CDR3 is TGTGCCAGCAGCGTAGGTCTAGCGGGAGGAGGTGAGCAGTTCTTC. It is translated as CASSVGLAGGGEQFF.

This clone was found a few times. V usage is TRBV15 and J usage is TRBJ1-3; D is undetermined. There are 16 residues in the CDR3. V was cut by 0 bases and J by 0 bases, with 9 bases left in between. Germline CDR1 LNHNV, CDR2 YYDKDF (reference sequence). This CDR3 is CATSRDPRFSGNTIYF. CDR3 nucleotides: TGTGCCACCAGCAGAGATCCAAGGTTCTCTGGAAACACCATATATTTT.

This clone was counted between two and nine times. J is TRBJ2-7 and V is TRBV28; D call uncertain. V gave up 0 bases and J gave up 0 bases, with 9 bases separating them. The CDR3 has 15 amino acids. Germline values: CDR1 MDHEN, CDR2 SYDVKM. The CDR3 region is CASSLWRSPSYEQYF. The CDR3, as DNA: TGTGCCAGCAGTTTATGGAGGTCCCCCTCCTACGAGCAGTACTTC.

This sequence joins TRBV14 and TRBJ2-5; D is perhaps TRBD1 (5 bases). Trimming left V 5 bases short and J 1 base short, with 8 bases between. CDR1 is SGHDN, CDR2 FVKESK, per germline. This CDR3 region has 13 residues. CDR3 nucleotides: TGTGCCAGCAGCGGACAACTCCAAGAGACCCAGTACTTC. It codes for CASSGQLQETQYF.

The chain has TRBV11-3 and TRBJ2-7; 13 bases align to TRBD2. V was pared by 5 bases and J by 1 base, with 2 bases of the junction left unmatched. Germline-derived CDR1 and CDR2 are SGHNT and YENEEA. The CDR3 totals 15 residues. CDR3 sequence reads: CASSQTSGGSYEQYF. In DNA, the CDR3 is TGTGCCAGCAGCCAGACTAGCGGGGGGTCCTACGAGCAGTACTTC.

V gene TRBV30 combines with J gene TRBJ2-2; 7 bases line up with TRBD2. V was clipped by 8 bases and J by 0 bases; unmatched bases: 6. CDR1 GTSNPN and CDR2 SVGIG come from the germline V gene (reference sequence). The CDR3 covers 14 residues. In DNA form, the CDR3 reads TGTGCCAGAGCGGGGCCGGCGAACACCGGGGAGCTGTTTTTT. Its translation: CARAGPANTGELFF.

The CDR3 sequence: CASSIAGGTDTQYF. CDR3 DNA sequence: TGTGCCAGTAGTATCGCAGGGGGCACAGATACGCAGTATTTT. The rearrangement joins TRBV19 to TRBJ2-3; D perhaps matches TRBD1 (6 bases). The CDR3 is made up of 14 amino acids. The germline V gene encodes CDR1 LNHDA and CDR2 SQIVND (reference sequence). V was pared by 3 bases and J by 1 base, with 8 bases between. Looking up the rest from reference TRBV19 and TRBJ2-3 gives the full variable domain: DGGITQSPKYLFRKEGQNVTLSCEQNLNHDAMYWYRQDPGQGLRLIYYSQIVNDFQKGDIAEGYSVSREKKESFPLTVTSAQKNPTAFYLCASSIAGGTDTQYFGPGTRLTVL.

This clone was detected a few times. The chain couples TRBV11-3 to TRBJ1-1; D remains ambiguous. Trimming pared 3 bases from V and 1 base from J, leaving 9 bases between. This CDR3 is 14 amino acids long. Germline assignment: CDR1 SGHNT and CDR2 YENEEA. The CDR3 reads CASSFRSGNTEAFF. Written as DNA, the CDR3 is TGTGCCAGCAGCTTCAGGTCTGGGAACACTGAAGCTTTCTTT. Full variable domain (rest looked up from reference TRBV11-3 and TRBJ1-1): EAGVVQSPRYKIIEKKQPVAFWCNPISGHNTLYWYLQNLGQGPELLIRYENEEAVDDSQLPKDRFSAERLKGVDSTLKIQPAELGDSAVYLCASSFRSGNTEAFFGQGTRLTVV.

The chain joins TRBV18 to TRBJ1-6; D gene unclear. The CDR3 sequence is 14 residues long. With 2 bases removed from V and 7 bases from J, the gap between germline ends came to 9 bases. CDR1 and CDR2 from the germline V gene are KGHSH and LQKENI. The CDR3, as DNA: TGTGCCAGCTCACCAACGGACGAGAATTCACCCCTCCACTTT. Protein sequence: CASSPTDENSPLHF.

This rearrangement joins TRBV6-8 to TRBJ1-4, with a tentative D call TRBD1 (5 bases). The V end was cut by 5 bases, the J end by 11 bases, with 27 bases between. The germline V gene encodes CDR1 MNHGY and CDR2 SAAAGT. The CDR3 covers 17 residues. CDR3 in amino acids: CASSPQDATGLMKKLFF. As DNA, the CDR3 is TGTGCCAGCAGTCCACAGGATGCAACAGGACTAATGAAGAAACTGTTTTTT.

Relative to its sample, this clone is medium-sized. V and J are TRBV6-8 and TRBJ2-7; 7 bases agree with TRBD1. Germline loops: CDR1 MNHGY, CDR2 SAAAGT. The CDR3 is made up of 13 amino acids. V was clipped by 8 bases and J by 5 bases; unmatched bases: 9. The CDR3 DNA is TGTGCCAGCCGATGGACAGGTTCGGACGAGCAGTACTTC. It encodes CASRWTGSDEQYF.

This clone was observed a handful of times. The V gene is TRBV6-8, the J gene TRBJ2-3; possibly TRBD1 or TRBD2 for D (5 bases each). CDR3 length equals 15 residues. V was shortened by 4 bases and J by 3 bases, with 14 bases between the two germline ends. CDR1 and CDR2 from the germline V gene are MNHGY and SAAAGT. The CDR3 sequence: CASSSGTVGTDTQYF. For the CDR3, the DNA is TGTGCCAGCAGTTCCGGGACCGTAGGTACAGATACGCAGTATTTT.

This clone was picked up a small number of times. This chain links TRBV28 with TRBJ2-7; possibly TRBD1 or TRBD2 for D (6 bases each). Germline values: CDR1 MDHEN, CDR2 SYDVKM. V lost 4 bases and J lost 3, with 16 bases in between. The CDR3 consists of 15 residues. For the CDR3, the DNA is TGTGCCAGCAGTTCTGGAGGGCAGGGGCTCTACGAGCAGTACTTC. It codes for CASSSGGQGLYEQYF.

This clone is large by share. J is TRBJ1-1 and V is TRBV6-8; no clear D gene. CDR3 size: 16 residues. V lost 1 base and J 0 bases, leaving 12 bases between the germline ends. CDR1 is MNHGY and CDR2 is SAAAGT in the germline V gene. Here the CDR3 DNA reads TGTGCCAGCAGTTACTTACTAGAGGCCTTGAACACTGAAGCTTTCTTT. Its translation: CASSYLLEALNTEAFF.

This clone was detected only a few times. CDR3 in DNA: TGTGCCAGCAGCTTGGTAGGGACTAGCGGGGGCTACGAGCAGTACTTC. Protein product: CASSLVGTSGGYEQYF. The chain employs TRBV11-3 and TRBJ2-7, with 14 bases aligning to TRBD2. The V and J ends lost 3 bases and 3 bases, in that order; junction bases with no gene match: 4. The V gene's germline CDR1 is SGHNT and CDR2 YENEEA. The CDR3 covers 16 residues.

This clone was seen more than once but under ten times. The chain recombines TRBV6-8 with TRBJ1-4; unclear D gene. Trimming shortened V by 2 bases and J by 5 bases, and 6 bases separated the two germline ends. The germline gives CDR1 MNHGY, CDR2 SAAAGT. The CDR3 has 13 amino acids. The CDR3 loop reads CASSYRANEKLFF. CDR3 sequence (DNA): TGTGCCAGCAGTTACAGGGCCAATGAAAAACTGTTTTTT.

This clone qualifies as medium-sized. The V and J genes are TRBV9 and TRBJ1-5; D is unresolved. There are 14 residues in the CDR3. V shed 0 bases and J shed 2 bases, with 6 bases lying between them. Looked up from germline, CDR1 is SGDLS and CDR2 is YYNGEE. CDR3 sequence reads: CASSVGSGNQPQHF. The CDR3 DNA follows: TGTGCCAGCAGCGTAGGGAGTGGCAATCAGCCCCAGCATTTT.

A few counts support this clone. The junction departs from germline at one end; a sequencing error may be responsible. CDR3 region: CAISESLGSDEQYF. Written as DNA, the CDR3 is TGTGCCATCAGTGAGTCCCTAGGCTCCGACGAGCAGTACTTC. The rearrangement joins TRBV10-3 to TRBJ2-7, with D uncertain. Germline CDR1 reads ENHRY; CDR2 reads SYGVKD. This CDR3 spans 14 amino acids.

This clone was counted between two and nine times. This chain joins TRBV28 and TRBJ1-2; TRBD1 aligns across 9 bases. The CDR3 is made up of 17 amino acids. Losses at the gene ends were 7 bases for V and 5 bases for J; bases not matched to a gene: 17. The germline CDR1 and CDR2 sequences are MDHEN and SYDVKM. Here the CDR3 reads CASTSAGTGRWEYGYTF. In DNA form, the CDR3 reads TGTGCCAGCACGTCGGCGGGGACAGGGCGCTGGGAATATGGCTACACCTTC.

This clone was detected a few times. The chain couples TRBV11-3 to TRBJ2-1; D possibly corresponds to TRBD2 (6 bases). Germline V gene sequence: CDR1 SGHNT, CDR2 YENEEA. The CDR3 totals 15 residues. Trimming took 3 bases from V and 4 from J, leaving 13 bases between them. DNA of the CDR3: TGTGCCAGCAGCTTCCCCCTGGGGGGATACAATGAGCAGTTCTTC. The encoded protein is CASSFPLGGYNEQFF.